Presented here are 2 T cell receptor beta chains from one specimen sequenced in a study of healthy donors' naive CD4 and CD8 T cells. Starting from 500 ng of total RNA, TCR libraries were made with linear amplification. A single record per CDR3 protein comes from TCRdb applying MiXCR to the reads. Here the sample spans about 180,000 distinct CDR3 sequences, 65% to 75% being singletons. The source material was naive CD4+ and CD8+ T cells sorted from blood, pooled from several donors. The receptors stem from a pool of human donors in good health; the sample pools cells from several healthy donors.

The rearrangement uses TRBV11-1 and TRBJ2-7; possible D gene TRBD1, 6 bases. Germline V gene lookup returns CDR1 SGHAT and CDR2 FQDESV (reference sequence). This CDR3 region has 15 residues. V was trimmed by 2 bases and J by 2 bases, leaving 13 bases between them. In DNA form, the CDR3 reads TGTGCCAGCAGCTTATTCCGGACAGCCACCTACGAGCAGTACTTC. This gives the protein CASSLFRTATYEQYF.

V gene TRBV19 combines with J gene TRBJ2-7; TRBD1 is a possible D gene (6 bases). Trimming left V 5 bases short and J 0 bases short, with 11 bases between. This CDR3 contains 14 residues. The germline CDR1 and CDR2 sequences are LNHDA and SQIVND (reference sequence). The CDR3 sequence: CASSPTTGSYEQYF. In nucleotides, the CDR3 is TGTGCCAGTAGTCCCACGACAGGCTCCTACGAGCAGTACTTC.